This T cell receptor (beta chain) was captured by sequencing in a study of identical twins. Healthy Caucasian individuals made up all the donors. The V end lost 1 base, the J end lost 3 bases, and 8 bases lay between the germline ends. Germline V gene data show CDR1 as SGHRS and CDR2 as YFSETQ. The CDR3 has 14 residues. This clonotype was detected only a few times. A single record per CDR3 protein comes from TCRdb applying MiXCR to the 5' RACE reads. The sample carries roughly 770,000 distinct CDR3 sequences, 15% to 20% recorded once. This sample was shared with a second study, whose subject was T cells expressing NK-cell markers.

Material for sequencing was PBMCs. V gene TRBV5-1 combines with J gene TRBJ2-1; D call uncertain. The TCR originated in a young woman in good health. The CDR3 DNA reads TGCGCCAGCAGCTTGTCTTCACTCTACAATGAGCAGTTCTTC. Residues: CASSLSSLYNEQFF.